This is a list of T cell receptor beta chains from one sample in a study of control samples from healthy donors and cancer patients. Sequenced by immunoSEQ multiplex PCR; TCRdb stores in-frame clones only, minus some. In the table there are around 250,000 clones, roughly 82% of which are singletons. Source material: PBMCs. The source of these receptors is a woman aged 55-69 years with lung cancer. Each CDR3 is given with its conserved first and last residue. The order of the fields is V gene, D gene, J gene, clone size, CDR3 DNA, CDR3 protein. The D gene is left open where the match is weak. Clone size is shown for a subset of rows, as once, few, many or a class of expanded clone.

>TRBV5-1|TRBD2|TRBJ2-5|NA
TGCGCCAGCGGGACCGGGACTAGCGGCTACCAAGAGACCCAGTACTTC
CASGTGTSGYQETQYF
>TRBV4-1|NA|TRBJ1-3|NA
TGCGCCAGCAGCCAAGGACAGGCAACTGGAAACACCATATATTTT
CASSQGQATGNTIYF
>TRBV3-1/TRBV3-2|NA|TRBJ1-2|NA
TGTGCCAGCAGCCCCGGACACCTCAACTATGGCTACACCTTC
CASSPGHLNYGYTF
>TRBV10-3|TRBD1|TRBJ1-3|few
TGTGCCATCAGTACCCAGGGGGCTGGAAACACCATATATTTT
CAISTQGAGNTIYF
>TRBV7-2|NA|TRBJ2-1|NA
TGTGCCAGCAGCTTAGGGATCTCCAGCTCCTACAATGAGCAGTTCTTC
CASSLGISSSYNEQFF
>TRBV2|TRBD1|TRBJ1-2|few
TGTGCCAGCAGTGCCGTTACAGGGGTCTATGGCTACACCTTC
CASSAVTGVYGYTF
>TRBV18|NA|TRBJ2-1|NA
TGTGCCAGCTCACCGGACAACAAAGATTACAATGAGCAGTTCTTC
CASSPDNKDYNEQFF
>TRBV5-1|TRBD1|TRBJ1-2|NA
TGCGCCAGCAGCCCCGGGACAGGGAAGGTCTATGGCTACACCTTC
CASSPGTGKVYGYTF
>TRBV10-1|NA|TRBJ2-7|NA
TGCGCCAGCAGTGAGTCGGGACCCACAAACGAGCAGTACTTC
CASSESGPTNEQYF
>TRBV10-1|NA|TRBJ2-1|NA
TGCGCCAGCAGTGAGTCGGCAGGGGCCTACAATGAGCAGTTCTTC
CASSESAGAYNEQFF
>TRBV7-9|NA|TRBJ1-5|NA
TGTGCCAGCAGCTTAGAGGGATATAGCAATCAGCCCCAGCATTTT
CASSLEGYSNQPQHF
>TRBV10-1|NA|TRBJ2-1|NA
TGCGCCAGCAGTGAGACGGCAGTGGGGCTCGCGTTCTTC
CASSETAVGLAFF
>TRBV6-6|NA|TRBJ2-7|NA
TGTGCCAGCACCCGACAGGCTACCTACGAGCAGTACTTC
CASTRQATYEQYF
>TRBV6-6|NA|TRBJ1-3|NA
TGTGCCAGCAGCCCCGGGCCGGGCGACACCATATATTTT
CASSPGPGDTIYF
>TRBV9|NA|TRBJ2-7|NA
TGTGCCAGCAGCGTACTCGCGGGACCCCCCTACGAGCAGTACTTC
CASSVLAGPPYEQYF
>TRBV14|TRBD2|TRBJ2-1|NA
TGTGCCAGCAGCCCCGCTAGCGGGGTCTACAATGAGCAGTTCTTC
CASSPASGVYNEQFF
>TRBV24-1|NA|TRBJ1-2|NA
TGTGCCACCAGTGATTTTAAGGAAAACTATGGCTACACCTTC
CATSDFKENYGYTF
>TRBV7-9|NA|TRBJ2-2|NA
TGTGCCAGCAGCTTAGTTTTCGGGGACACCGGGGAGCTGTTTTTT
CASSLVFGDTGELFF
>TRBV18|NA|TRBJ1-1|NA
TGTGCCAGCTCACCACGGCAGGTGCAGGCCACTGAAGCTTTCTTT
CASSPRQVQATEAFF
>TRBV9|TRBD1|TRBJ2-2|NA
TGTGCCAGCAGCTCCAGACAGGGAAACACCGGGGAGCTGTTTTTT
CASSSRQGNTGELFF
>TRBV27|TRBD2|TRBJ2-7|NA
TGTGCCAGCAAGAGGGAGGGGTTCTACGAGCAGTACTTC
CASKREGFYEQYF
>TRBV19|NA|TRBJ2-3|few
TGTGCCAGTAGTGAGATGGCTAGCACAGATACGCAGTATTTT
CASSEMASTDTQYF
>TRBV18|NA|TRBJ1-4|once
TGTGCCAGCAGAGCAGGGGTAGGCGGTGAAAAACTGTTTTTT
CASRAGVGGEKLFF
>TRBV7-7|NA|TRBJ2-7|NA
TGTGCTAGCAGCCCCTATACCTTGGTAGTCGTCGAGCAGTACTTC
CASSPYTLVVVEQYF
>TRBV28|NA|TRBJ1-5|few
TGTGCCAGCAGTTACTTCGGGAAGTCAACTCAGCCCCAGCATTTT
CASSYFGKSTQPQHF
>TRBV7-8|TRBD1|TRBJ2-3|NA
TGTGCCAGCAGCTTTACTCGGACAGGCAGCACAGATACGCAGTATTTT
CASSFTRTGSTDTQYF
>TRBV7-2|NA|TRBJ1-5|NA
TGTGCCAGCTCCCCGGACGGCAATCAGCCCCAGCATTTT
CASSPDGNQPQHF